Sequencing of this T cell receptor beta chain was carried out in a study of blood T cell repertoires in COVID-19. For the study at large: PBMCs, B-cell-depleted T cells, or T cells were the source of the cDNA or gDNA that made up the material.

TCRdb's table, derived via immunoSEQ multiplex PCR, lists solely in-frame clones and lacks some. Of almost 50,000 clones listed, around 68% were seen once; the top ten hold about 9%. The CDR3 is 12 amino acids. Deletions cut 4 bases from V and 6 bases from J, with 8 bases between. CDR1 and CDR2 (germline): MNHEY, SMNVEV (reference sequence). This TCR derives from a woman in her 70s with acute or convalescent COVID-19. The sample was peripheral blood. The chain employs TRBV27 and TRBJ2-3; TRBD1 is a possible D gene (5 bases). The CDR3 region has the DNA TGTGCCAGCAGTTCCAGGGCGGATACGCAGTATTTT. Translated: CASSSRADTQYF.